This TCR beta chain is drawn from a study of T cell repertoires in aging, cancer and after chemotherapy. In the study overall: Patients with glioblastoma brain tumors were sampled before and after temozolomide-based therapy. Whole-study results and caveats: Loss of evenness, beyond lost richness, contributed to age-related TCR diversity decline in cancer patients. Compared with age-matched healthy donors, untreated hematological or solid cancer patients showed higher blood TCR clonality.

Notes on this clonotype: Its antigen is undetermined.

Amplification of TCR beta used genomic DNA extracted from peripheral blood. The V end was cut by 2 bases, the J end by 2 bases, with 7 bases between. This CDR3 has 13 residues. Germline CDR1 is MNHEY and CDR2 is SMNVEV (reference sequence). Multiplex touch-down PCR with TRB-A/B primers amplified rearranged V-D-J TRB sequences. One entry per CDR3 protein, called by TCRdb with MiXCR from the multiplex PCR reads. The sample consists of 6,700 or so distinct CDR3 sequences, about 50% of them appearing once. Sequencing was done on a sample of blood. The receptor was isolated from a human donor with a solid tumor. This chain connects TRBV27 to TRBJ2-7; no reliable D call. The DNA of the CDR3 is TGTGCCAGCAGTTTACGGGCGGCCTACGAGCAGTACTTC. Translated: CASSLRAAYEQYF.